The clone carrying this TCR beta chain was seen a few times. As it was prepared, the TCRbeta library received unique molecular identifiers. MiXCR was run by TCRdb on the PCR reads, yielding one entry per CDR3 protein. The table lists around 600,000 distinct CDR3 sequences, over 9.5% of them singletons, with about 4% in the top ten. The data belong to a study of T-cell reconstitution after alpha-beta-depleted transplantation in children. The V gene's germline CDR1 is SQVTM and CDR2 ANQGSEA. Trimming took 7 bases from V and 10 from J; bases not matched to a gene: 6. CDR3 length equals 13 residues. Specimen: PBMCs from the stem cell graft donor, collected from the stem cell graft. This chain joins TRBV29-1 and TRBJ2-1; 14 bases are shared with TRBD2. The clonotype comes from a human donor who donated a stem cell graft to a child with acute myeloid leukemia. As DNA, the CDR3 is TGCAGCGCCCCGGGACTAGCGGGAGCCGAGCAGTTCTTC. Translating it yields CSAPGLAGAEQFF.